These T cell receptor beta chains were read from a single sample in a study of CD4+ T cells in melanoma. Assay used: immunoSEQ multiplex PCR; TCRdb lists only in-frame clones, some missing. The sample shows around 110,000 clones, approximately 92% of them seen only once. Material: peripheral blood. The receptors were gathered from a human donor with melanoma. The CDR3 runs from the conserved cysteine through the conserved F or W. A D gene is named only where the DNA matches it firmly. Not all rows give a size; the values are once, few, many and, for expanded clones, a class.

v_gene,d_gene,abundance,j_gene,CDR3aa,CDR3nt
TRBV4-3,.,.,TRBJ2-5,CASSQLGVETQYF,TGCGCCAGCAGCCAACTGGGTGTAGAGACCCAGTACTTC
TRBV19,TRBD2,.,TRBJ2-1,CASKSSGSEGRNEQFF,TGTGCCAGTAAGTCTAGCGGGAGTGAAGGCAGGAATGAGCAGTTCTTC
TRBV6-5,.,.,TRBJ2-7,CASTTPGQLYEQYF,TGTGCCAGCACCACACCGGGACAACTCTACGAGCAGTACTTC
TRBV7-2,.,.,TRBJ1-3,CASSLVPENTIYF,TGTGCCAGCAGCTTAGTTCCAGAAAACACCATATATTTT
TRBV18,.,.,TRBJ2-6,CASSPGNNNVLTF,TGTGCCAGCTCACCAGGAAACAACAACGTCCTGACTTTC
TRBV29-1,.,.,TRBJ2-1,CSVARSRYNEQFF,TGCAGCGTTGCAAGGAGCCGGTACAATGAGCAGTTCTTC
TRBV4-2,.,.,TRBJ2-3,CASSQDPVLASTDTQYF,TGTGCCAGCAGCCAAGATCCCGTTCTAGCGAGCACAGATACGCAGTATTTT
TRBV12-5,TRBD1,.,TRBJ2-6,CASGLTGTDGSGANVLTF,TGTGCTAGTGGTTTGACCGGGACAGACGGCTCTGGGGCCAACGTCCTGACTTTC
TRBV27,.,.,TRBJ1-1,CASIKGTTEAFF,TGTGCCAGCATCAAAGGGACCACTGAAGCTTTCTTT
TRBV5-1,TRBD2,.,TRBJ2-3,CASSWPLLAGSTDTQYF,TGCGCCAGCAGCTGGCCCCTACTAGCGGGGAGCACAGATACGCAGTATTTT
TRBV7-9,.,.,TRBJ2-1,CASSLQANEQFF,TGTGCCAGCAGCTTACAGGCGAATGAGCAGTTCTTC
TRBV19,.,.,TRBJ1-2,CASSISRGLYGYTF,TGTGCCAGTAGTATATCTCGGGGGCTCTATGGCTACACCTTC
TRBV7-3,.,.,TRBJ2-7,CASSPDSLNYEQYF,TGTGCCAGCAGCCCTGACAGTTTGAACTACGAGCAGTACTTC
TRBV9,.,.,TRBJ2-7,CASSTPGTHLQYF,TGTGCCAGCAGCACTCCCGGGACGCACCTGCAGTACTTC
TRBV29-1,.,.,TRBJ2-7,CSVYRTDYEQYF,TGCAGCGTTTATAGGACAGACTACGAGCAGTACTTC
TRBV23-1,.,.,TRBJ2-7,CASSQSARRWSYEQYF,TGCGCCAGCAGTCAATCCGCCCGGCGATGGTCCTACGAGCAGTACTTC
TRBV30,TRBD1,.,TRBJ1-2,CAWSAWTGDSGYTF,TGTGCCTGGAGTGCCTGGACAGGGGACAGTGGCTACACCTTC
TRBV21-1,.,.,TRBJ1-3,CASSKVGQPSSGNTIYF,TGTGCCAGCAGCAAAGTCGGACAACCGAGCTCTGGAAACACCATATATTTT
TRBV6-4,TRBD1,.,TRBJ2-7,CASSDSKTGDGYEQYF,TGTGCCAGCAGTGACTCAAAAACAGGGGACGGCTACGAGCAGTACTTC
TRBV27,.,.,TRBJ1-1,CASSLVTPLGLNTEAFF,TGTGCCAGCAGTTTAGTCACTCCCTTAGGGCTGAACACTGAAGCTTTCTTT
TRBV6-1,.,.,TRBJ2-3,CASSEAQVGQPSTDTQYF,TGTGCCAGCAGTGAAGCACAAGTAGGCCAACCCAGCACAGATACGCAGTATTTT
TRBV4-3,.,.,TRBJ1-5,CASSQEGHPNQPQHF,TGCGCCAGCAGCCAAGAGGGTCACCCCAATCAGCCCCAGCATTTT
TRBV11-2,.,.,TRBJ1-6,CASSPLNAVANSPLHF,TGTGCCAGCAGCCCCCTGAACGCGGTGGCTAATTCACCCCTCCACTTT
TRBV7-9,.,.,TRBJ2-3,CASSLDSPSTDTQYF,TGTGCCAGCAGCTTAGACAGCCCTAGCACAGATACGCAGTATTTT
TRBV9,.,.,TRBJ1-4,CASSLRDNNEKLFF,TGTGCCAGCAGCTTAAGGGACAATAATGAAAAACTGTTTTTT
TRBV7-2,.,once,TRBJ2-1,CASSRREEQFF,TGTGCCAGCAGCAGACGGGAAGAGCAGTTCTTC
TRBV7-3,.,.,TRBJ2-5,CASSLHGRGETQYF,TGTGCCAGCAGCTTACATGGGCGCGGGGAGACCCAGTACTTC
TRBV6-4,.,.,TRBJ1-5,CASSVSSNQPQHF,TGTGCCAGCAGTGTCAGCAGCAATCAGCCCCAGCATTTT
TRBV19,.,.,TRBJ1-2,CASSMSRKGVGYTF,TGTGCCAGTAGTATGTCTCGAAAGGGCGTTGGCTACACCTTC
TRBV28,.,.,TRBJ1-4,CASSLGRKSGTYEKLFF,TGTGCCAGCAGTTTGGGTCGTAAGTCCGGGACATATGAAAAACTGTTTTTT
TRBV5-1,TRBD1,.,TRBJ1-1,CASSRRTGENTEAFF,TGCGCCAGCAGCCGGAGGACAGGGGAGAACACTGAAGCTTTCTTT
TRBV18,.,few,TRBJ1-3,CASSLGTPETGNTIYF,TGTGCCAGCTCTCTCGGGACGCCCGAGACCGGAAACACCATATATTTT
TRBV6-5,TRBD1,.,TRBJ2-5,CASSHRGRETQYF,TGTGCCAGCAGCCACAGGGGGCGGGAGACCCAGTACTTC
TRBV6-6,TRBD2,.,TRBJ2-5,CASSDLAGGQETQYF,TGTGCCAGCAGTGACCTAGCGGGGGGTCAAGAGACCCAGTACTTC
TRBV7-7,TRBD2,.,TRBJ2-5,CASSASGRAVETQYF,TGTGCCAGCAGCGCAAGCGGGAGGGCCGTAGAGACCCAGTACTTC
TRBV7-9,TRBD2,.,TRBJ2-1,CASSWGLAENEQFF,TGTGCCAGCAGCTGGGGACTAGCGGAGAATGAGCAGTTCTTC
TRBV7-9,.,.,TRBJ1-4,CASSLFRTATNEKLFF,TGTGCCAGCAGCTTATTCAGGACTGCAACTAATGAAAAACTGTTTTTT